These 13 T cell receptor beta chains were sequenced from one sample in a study of shared clonotypes between healthy human individuals. The assay was immunoSEQ multiplex PCR, and TCRdb's table has in-frame clones only and misses some. Among roughly 1,500,000 clones listed, approximately 98% were seen once. Sequenced input: naive CD4+ T cells sorted from blood. As to subset: CD45RA+ positively selected. The receptors were sampled from a young man in good health.

The chain recombines TRBV18 with TRBJ2-7, with D unclear. Germline V gene sequence: CDR1 KGHSH, CDR2 LQKENI. The CDR3 is made up of 13 amino acids. The V gene lost 3 bases and the J gene lost 4 bases, with 10 bases spanning the gap. CDR3 coding DNA: TGTGCCAGCTCACCCGGCAGGAATTACGAGCAGTACTTC. Translated: CASSPGRNYEQYF. The full variable domain, rest sourced from reference TRBV18 and TRBJ2-7, is NAGVMQNPRHLVRRRGQEARLRCSPMKGHSHVYWYRQLPEEGLKFMVYLQKENIIDESGMPKERFSAEFPKEGPSILRIQQVVRGDSAAYFCASSPGRNYEQYFGPGTRLTVT.

The chain employs TRBV25-1 and TRBJ2-2, with D uncertain. Between the trimmed V and J ends, which lost 4 bases and 3 bases, there was a span of 6 bases. This CDR3 comprises 13 residues. The germline V gene has CDR1 MGHDK and CDR2 SYGVNS. The CDR3 is CASSGVYTGELFF. CDR3 DNA: TGTGCCAGCAGTGGGGTTTACACCGGGGAGCTGTTTTTT.

This chain links TRBV7-2 with TRBJ1-5; TRBD1 aligns across 10 bases. V was pared by 2 bases and J by 9 bases, with 13 bases of the junction left unmatched. Germline assignment: CDR1 SGHTA and CDR2 FQGNSA. The CDR3 runs 17 residues. Written as DNA, the CDR3 is TGTGCCAGCAGCTTACGTCCCCTGGGACAGGGGTCTGCGCCCCAGCATTTT. This gives the protein CASSLRPLGQGSAPQHF.

The chain has TRBV5-1 and TRBJ2-6; possibly TRBD1 for D (6 bases). V gave up 0 bases and J gave up 0 bases, with 7 bases separating them. The CDR3 covers 16 residues. CDR1 is SGHRS, CDR2 YFSETQ, per germline. This CDR3 is CASSLATGSGANVLTF. The CDR3 nucleotides read TGCGCCAGCAGCTTGGCGACAGGCTCTGGGGCCAACGTCCTGACTTTC.

The V gene is TRBV27, the J gene TRBJ1-4, with D hard to call. The CDR3 is 15 amino acids. Trimming left V 1 base short and J 0 bases short, with 6 bases between. CDR1 is MNHEY and CDR2 is SMNVEV in the germline V gene (reference sequence). The CDR3 is CASSLWGSTNEKLFF. The CDR3 coding sequence is TGTGCCAGCAGTTTATGGGGATCAACTAATGAAAAACTGTTTTTT.

This rearrangement joins TRBV9 to TRBJ2-3, with TRBD2 as a possible D gene (6 bases). The ends were cut back, 3 bases at V and 7 bases at J, with 15 bases in the middle. CDR3 length: 14 amino acids. Per germline, CDR1 SGDLS and CDR2 YYNGEE. The CDR3 DNA sequence: TGTGCCAGCAGCGAGACTAGTTTGGTCCATACGCAGTATTTT. It encodes CASSETSLVHTQYF.

This clone occurred once. The same CDR3 is also encoded by other DNA sequences in this sample. The chain has TRBV7-9 and TRBJ1-1; 9 bases align to TRBD1. V was clipped by 3 bases and J by 3 bases; unmatched bases: 2. CDR1 is SEHNR and CDR2 is FQNEAQ in the germline V gene (reference sequence). The CDR3 is made up of 14 amino acids. In nucleotides, the CDR3 is TGTGCCAGCAGCTTGGGACAGGGAGACACTGAAGCTTTCTTT. Translation gives CASSLGQGDTEAFF. Based on the CDR3 plus reference TRBV7-9 and TRBJ1-1, the full variable domain is DTGVSQNPRHKITKRGQNVTFRCDPISEHNRLYWYRQTLGQGPEFLTYFQNEAQLEKSRLLSDRFSAERPKGSFSTLEIQRTEQGDSAMYLCASSLGQGDTEAFFGQGTRLTVV.

The rearrangement uses TRBV7-2 and TRBJ2-3; possibly TRBD2 for D (6 bases). Trimming cost V 5 bases and J 2 bases, with 8 bases left between them. The CDR3 is 13 residues long. Looked up from germline, CDR1 is SGHTA and CDR2 is FQGNSA. CDR3 in DNA: TGTGCCAGCAGCCGGGACTTCACAGATACGCAGTATTTT. It codes for CASSRDFTDTQYF.

The chain carries TRBV7-9 and TRBJ1-1, with D uncertain. With 6 bases removed from V and 5 bases from J, the gap between germline ends came to 10 bases. The CDR3 has 12 amino acids. Germline lookup yields CDR1 SEHNR and CDR2 FQNEAQ (reference sequence). The CDR3 reads CASSPFRTEAFF. The CDR3 DNA is TGTGCCAGCAGTCCATTTAGGACTGAAGCTTTCTTT.

The chain employs TRBV6-1 and TRBJ2-7; D is possibly TRBD1 or TRBD2 (6 bases each). The CDR3 totals 17 residues. Deletions cut 1 base from V and 6 bases from J, with 22 bases between. The germline CDR1 and CDR2 sequences are MNHNS and SASEGT. CDR3 residues: CASSEGRGTPPRFEQYF. The CDR3 nucleotides read TGTGCCAGCAGTGAAGGGCGCGGGACACCACCTAGATTCGAGCAGTACTTC.

V usage is TRBV27 and J usage is TRBJ2-1; the match to TRBD1 covers 11 bases. This CDR3 is built from 16 residues. V dropped 4 bases and J dropped 3; count of bases not matched to a gene: 5. Germline CDR1 MNHEY, CDR2 SMNVEV (reference sequence). The DNA of the CDR3 is TGTGCCAGCAGTTCTCCGGGACAGGGGGTCTACAATGAGCAGTTCTTC. Its translation is CASSSPGQGVYNEQFF.

Regarding this clone: Other DNA sequences of this sample code for an identical CDR3. The rearrangement joins TRBV2 to TRBJ2-7; a possible D gene is TRBD1 (6 bases). The CDR3 sequence is 12 residues long. Germline-derived CDR1 and CDR2 are SNHLY and FYNNEI. The V gene lost 5 bases and the J gene lost 5 bases, with 10 bases spanning the gap. CDR3 DNA sequence: TGTGCCAGCAGTTCGACAGGTGACGAGCAGTACTTC. Translated, it gives CASSSTGDEQYF.

The V call is TRBV5-5, the J call TRBJ1-2, with 7 bases that match TRBD1. With 1 base clipped from V and 3 bases from J, the junction kept 9 bases outside the gene matches. The CDR3 is made up of 16 amino acids. The germline V gene encodes CDR1 SGHKS and CDR2 YYEKEE (reference sequence). CDR3 region: CASSLLQGEVYYGYTF. CDR3 coding DNA: TGTGCCAGCAGCTTGCTCCAGGGGGAAGTCTACTATGGCTACACCTTC. Combining the CDR3 with reference TRBV5-5 and TRBJ1-2 gives the whole variable domain DAGVTQSPTHLIKTRGQQVTLRCSPISGHKSVSWYQQVLGQGPQFIFQYYEKEERGRGNFPDRFSARQFPNYSSELNVNALLLGDSALYLCASSLLQGEVYYGYTFGSGTRLTVV.